These 25 T cell receptor beta chains were sequenced from one sample in a study of cytomegalovirus exposure and HLA in healthy donors. PCR employed 60 Vbeta and 13 Jbeta primers. Using immunoSEQ multiplex PCR, the repertoire was profiled, and TCRdb retains in-frame clones only, with some absent. The table lists roughly 140,000 clones, almost 80% of them singletons. The specimen sequenced was PBMCs. These receptors all come from a male donor in good health and CMV-seronegative.

This sequence joins TRBV11-2 and TRBJ2-5; weak D call: TRBD2 (5 bases). The V and J ends lost 3 bases and 1 base respectively, with 6 bases between them. The CDR3 consists of 13 residues. CDR1 and CDR2 from the germline V gene are SGHAT and FQNNGV. Here the CDR3 DNA reads TGTGCCAGCAGCTTGAGGGCCCAAGAGACCCAGTACTTC. Translating it yields CASSLRAQETQYF.

The V and J genes are TRBV9 and TRBJ1-1; D gene uncertain. The germline V and J ends were trimmed by 0 bases and 6 bases, with 15 bases remaining between them. The CDR3 runs 15 residues. Germline V gene lookup returns CDR1 SGDLS and CDR2 YYNGEE. The DNA for the CDR3 is TGTGCCAGCAGCGTAGAGGCGGGTACGTATGCTGAAGCTTTCTTT. As protein: CASSVEAGTYAEAFF.

The rearrangement joins TRBV5-1 to TRBJ2-5; 7 bases are shared with TRBD1. CDR3 length: 16 amino acids. Germline CDR1 is SGHRS and CDR2 is YFSETQ. The V gene end was trimmed by 0 bases and the J gene end by 1 base; junction bases not matched to a gene: 6. The CDR3 protein is CASSLGPTGTQETQYF. The CDR3 DNA sequence: TGCGCCAGCAGCTTGGGGCCGACAGGGACCCAAGAGACCCAGTACTTC.

The count of this clone is one. CDR3 nucleotide sequence: TGTGCCAGCGCTGGGACAGCGGGGGTAATTAACTATGGCTACACCTTC. The encoded protein is CASAGTAGVINYGYTF. This chain connects TRBV2 to TRBJ1-2; 7 nucleotides match TRBD1. V lost 8 bases and J lost 1; bases outside the gene matches: 13. Germline lookup yields CDR1 SNHLY and CDR2 FYNNEI. This CDR3 has 16 amino acids. Full variable domain (missing parts from reference TRBV2 and TRBJ1-2): EPEVTQTPSHQVTQMGQEVILRCVPISNHLYFYWYRQILGQKVEFLVSFYNNEISEKSEIFDDQFSVERPDGSNFTLKIRSTKLEDSAMYFCASAGTAGVINYGYTFGSGTRLTVV.

The chain links TRBV18 to TRBJ2-7, with D possibly matching TRBD2 (6 bases). The CDR3 consists of 14 residues. V was pared by 0 bases and J by 5 bases, with 11 bases between. CDR1 and CDR2 (germline): KGHSH, LQKENI. CDR3 sequence: CASSPPGGTNEQYF. In DNA, the CDR3 is TGTGCCAGCTCACCACCAGGAGGGACCAACGAGCAGTACTTC.

The rearrangement joins TRBV9 to TRBJ1-4; perhaps TRBD1 as D (5 bases). V was shortened by 4 bases and J by 11 bases, with 18 bases between the two germline ends. CDR3 length: 14 residues. Germline lookup yields CDR1 SGDLS and CDR2 YYNGEE. The DNA of the CDR3 is TGTGCCAGCAGCCCCTCGCAGGGCGGAGGGAAACTGTTTTTT. Amino acid sequence: CASSPSQGGGKLFF. The whole variable domain, filled in from reference TRBV9 and TRBJ1-4, reads DSGVTQTPKHLITATGQRVTLRCSPRSGDLSVYWYQQSLDQGLQFLIQYYNGEERAKGNILERFSAQQFPDLHSELNLSSLELGDSALYFCASSPSQGGGKLFFGSGTQLSVL.

The table lists this clone with a few counts. The chain employs TRBV4-1 and TRBJ2-2; TRBD1 matches 7 bases. This CDR3 has 16 residues. Germline V CDR1 and CDR2: MGHRA, YSYEKL. The ends lost 2 bases at V and 0 bases at J; junction bases unmatched: 3. As DNA, the CDR3 is TGCGCCAGCAGCCAACGGGACAGATCGAACACCGGGGAGCTGTTTTTT. This sequence encodes CASSQRDRSNTGELFF.

The V and J genes are TRBV5-1 and TRBJ2-3; D might be TRBD1 (5 bases). Trimming took off 3 bases at V and 5 bases at J, with 16 bases between the two ends. The CDR3 has 15 amino acids. Germline V gives CDR1 SGHRS, CDR2 YFSETQ. The CDR3 nucleotides are TGCGCCAGCAGCTCCGTCGGATCAGGGTTAGATACGCAGTATTTT. As protein: CASSSVGSGLDTQYF.

This sequence joins TRBV12-5 and TRBJ2-2, with TRBD2 matching 8 bases. The CDR3 loop spans 15 amino acids. The trim removed 7 bases at V and 5 bases at J, leaving 9 bases unmatched. The germline CDR1 and CDR2 sequences are LGHNT and FRNRAP. CDR3 coding DNA: TGTGCTAGTGCCACGGCGGGGGGCCGTACCGGGGAGCTGTTTTTT. Its protein product is CASATAGGRTGELFF.

This clone has only a few counts. At one end, the junction sequence differs from germline, possibly due to a read error. The gene calls are TRBV7-9 and TRBJ1-5; 9 bases align to TRBD1. Germline lookup yields CDR1 SEHNR and CDR2 FQNEAQ (reference sequence). This CDR3 region has 16 residues. In DNA form, the CDR3 reads TGTTCCAGCAGCGCTGCCGGGACAGGGATGGCTCAGCCCCAGCATTTT. Amino acids: CSSSAAGTGMAQPQHF.

The V and J genes are TRBV7-2 and TRBJ1-5; perhaps TRBD1 as D (6 bases). CDR3 length equals 14 residues. V was clipped by 3 bases and J by 3 bases, with 9 bases between them. CDR1 SGHTA and CDR2 FQGNSA come from the germline V gene. The CDR3 reads CASSFSGANQPQHF. CDR3 DNA: TGTGCCAGCAGCTTCTCAGGGGCCAATCAGCCCCAGCATTTT.

CDR3 in amino acids: CASSVEQGYEQYF. CDR3 bases: TGTGCCAGCAGCGTCGAACAGGGATACGAGCAGTACTTC. The chain links TRBV6-5 to TRBJ2-7, with D possibly TRBD1 on 6 matching bases. Germline CDR1 MNHEY, CDR2 SVGAGI. The CDR3 length is 13 residues. V was shortened by 6 bases and J by 4 bases, with 13 bases between the two germline ends.

In DNA, the CDR3 is TGTGCCAGCAGTTACACCAGTTCGTCTGAAGCTTTCTTT. It codes for CASSYTSSSEAFF. The chain carries TRBV6-5 and TRBJ1-1; D unresolved. CDR3 length: 13 amino acids. The germline CDR1 and CDR2 sequences are MNHEY and SVGAGI. Trimming took 2 bases from V and 6 from J, leaving 10 bases between them.

This clone was seen a single time. This chain joins TRBV7-2 and TRBJ2-1; 11 bases are a match to TRBD2. The germline V gene encodes CDR1 SGHTA and CDR2 FQGNSA. The CDR3 extends over 15 amino acids. V was pared by 1 base and J by 9 bases, with 5 bases of the junction left unmatched. CDR3 nucleotides: TGTGCCAGCAGCTTAGTTGGGACTAGCGGTTTTGAGCAGTTCTTC. It translates to CASSLVGTSGFEQFF.

The rearrangement joins TRBV7-9 to TRBJ2-1; D is possibly TRBD2 (5 bases). The germline gives CDR1 SEHNR, CDR2 FQNEAQ (reference sequence). Trimming cost V 1 base and J 2 bases, with 9 bases left between them. This CDR3 comprises 15 residues. DNA of the CDR3: TGTGCCAGCAGCTTAGGAGGGTTGCCCTACAATGAGCAGTTCTTC. Its translation: CASSLGGLPYNEQFF.

V and J are TRBV4-1 and TRBJ1-3, with D unresolved. The V end was cut by 1 base, the J end by 0 bases, with 10 bases between. The CDR3 runs to 16 residues. Per the germline V gene, CDR1 is MGHRA and CDR2 is YSYEKL. The CDR3 here is CASSQAPASSGNTIYF. The CDR3, as DNA: TGCGCCAGCAGCCAAGCCCCAGCGAGCTCTGGAAACACCATATATTTT.

The V call is TRBV9, the J call TRBJ1-1; D not certain. Germline V CDR1 and CDR2: SGDLS, YYNGEE. The CDR3 runs to 13 residues. V lost 3 bases and J lost 5, with 11 bases in between. The CDR3 DNA is TGTGCCAGCAGCGCCGGACTAATGACTGAAGCTTTCTTT. Amino acid sequence: CASSAGLMTEAFF. The whole variable domain, remainder taken from reference TRBV9 and TRBJ1-1, is DSGVTQTPKHLITATGQRVTLRCSPRSGDLSVYWYQQSLDQGLQFLIQYYNGEERAKGNILERFSAQQFPDLHSELNLSSLELGDSALYFCASSAGLMTEAFFGQGTRLTVV.

The chain couples TRBV6-5 to TRBJ1-1; no firm D call. V gave up 6 bases and J gave up 1 base, with 12 bases separating them. Germline-derived CDR1 and CDR2 are MNHEY and SVGAGI. The CDR3 spans 14 residues. The CDR3 coding sequence is TGTGCCAGCAGCCTGGCCCGGGGGAACACTGAAGCTTTCTTT. Translation gives CASSLARGNTEAFF.

The V gene is TRBV5-1, the J gene TRBJ2-7, with no clear D. The germline V gene encodes CDR1 SGHRS and CDR2 YFSETQ. Trimming took off 1 base at V and 4 bases at J, with 15 bases between the two ends. This CDR3 is 15 amino acids long. The CDR3 region has the DNA TGCGCCAGCAGCTTGCTACCTACCGCGTTTTACGAGCAGTACTTC. Amino acids: CASSLLPTAFYEQYF.

The CDR3 nucleotides read TGTGCCAGCAGCTCCCGACTAGCGGGAGGAGTAGAGGCAGATACGCAGTATTTT. Protein: CASSSRLAGGVEADTQYF. The gene calls are TRBV7-3 and TRBJ2-3; 13 bases align to TRBD2. The CDR3 spans 18 residues. The junction had 11 bases not matched to a gene; V was cut back by 4 bases and J by 4 bases. Germline V CDR1 and CDR2: SGHTA, FQGTGA.

To note about this clone: Within the sample, other DNA sequences also encode this same CDR3. V and J are TRBV6-5 and TRBJ2-7; TRBD1 matches at 8 bases. This CDR3 spans 15 amino acids. V dropped 2 bases and J dropped 1; count of bases not matched to a gene: 4. In germline, CDR1 is MNHEY, CDR2 SVGAGI. The CDR3 bases are TGTGCCAGCAGTTACCGGGACAGGCGTTCCTACGAGCAGTACTTC. Protein sequence: CASSYRDRRSYEQYF.

This clone came up a few times. CDR3 in amino acids: CASSSPPTGTDTQYF. The CDR3 DNA follows: TGTGCCAGCAGTTCTCCCCCAACGGGCACAGATACGCAGTATTTT. The chain carries TRBV28 and TRBJ2-3; D gene ambiguous. Germline CDR1 and CDR2: MDHEN and SYDVKM. CDR3 length: 15 residues. Trimming took 4 bases from V and 1 from J, leaving 12 bases between them.

V usage is TRBV6-6 and J usage is TRBJ1-2, with D possibly TRBD1 on 5 matching bases. This CDR3 has 13 amino acids. V was cut by 7 bases and J by 3 bases, with 12 bases left in between. Germline-derived CDR1 and CDR2 are MNHNY and SVGAGI (reference sequence). The CDR3 is CASTPGGDYGYTF. In nucleotides, the CDR3 is TGTGCCAGCACCCCCGGGGGGGACTATGGCTACACCTTC.

V and J are TRBV7-9 and TRBJ2-3, with 7 bases that match TRBD2. Germline V gene data show CDR1 as SEHNR and CDR2 as FQNEAQ (reference sequence). CDR3 length equals 14 residues. Germline trimming cut 2 bases from V and 2 bases from J; bases unmatched to any gene: 1. The CDR3 loop is CASSLQRDTDTQYF. For the CDR3, the DNA is TGTGCCAGCAGCTTACAGCGGGACACAGATACGCAGTATTTT.

This chain joins TRBV5-1 and TRBJ2-5; 14 nucleotides line up with TRBD2. The J call may be in error: the DNA end matches TRBJ2-7 better. The CDR3 is 15 amino acids. Germline lookup yields CDR1 SGHRS and CDR2 YFSETQ. CDR3 DNA sequence: TGCGCCAGCAGCACGACTAGCGGGGGGGCCTACGAGCAGTACTTC. The encoded protein is CASSTTSGGAYEQYF.